A selection of T cell receptor beta chains follows, all from one sample in a study of T cell repertoires in cytomegalovirus infection. Via MiXCR, TCRdb re-called the reads, giving one row per CDR3 protein. The sample contains a few hundred thousand distinct CDR3 sequences, around 18% of which appear only once. The sample consisted of PBMCs. The receptors come from a human donor in good health (CMV status not recorded). Some clones in this sample may be carry-over from other donors' samples. Both conserved end residues are part of each CDR3. D genes are given only for firm matches. The size entry is marked missing in some rows and otherwise reads once, few, many or a size class.

abundance	v_gene	d_gene	j_gene	CDR3aa	CDR3nt
many	TRBV10-2	-	TRBJ2-3	CASSEPNTDTQYF	TGCGCCAGCAGTGAGCCCAACACAGATACGCAGTATTTT
-	TRBV11-2	TRBD2	TRBJ2-1	CASSSPKTSWNEQFF	TGTGCCAGCAGCTCCCCCAAGACTAGCTGGAATGAGCAGTTCTTC
few	TRBV7-9	-	TRBJ1-1	CASSLARGKAFF	TGTGCCAGCAGCTTGGCCAGGGGTAAAGCTTTCTTT
few	TRBV12-3/TRBV12-4	-	TRBJ1-5	CASSPNNNQPQHF	TGTGCCAGCAGTCCGAACAACAATCAGCCCCAGCATTTT
-	TRBV7-2	TRBD1	TRBJ1-5	CASSYRDRVDQPQHF	TGTGCCAGCAGCTACCGGGACAGGGTCGATCAGCCCCAGCATTTT
many	TRBV7-8	TRBD1	TRBJ1-1	CASSLGTGRDTEAFF	TGTGCCAGCAGCTTAGGGACAGGGCGGGACACTGAAGCTTTCTTT
-	TRBV10-3	TRBD1	TRBJ2-1	CAIGQGVCNEQFF	TGTGCCATCGGACAGGGGGTATGCAATGAGCAGTTCTTC
many	TRBV7-8	TRBD1	TRBJ2-3	CASSLGQGARDTQYF	TGTGCCAGCAGCTTAGGACAGGGGGCGAGGGATACGCAGTATTTT
-	TRBV2	-	TRBJ2-1	CASSLQGYYNEQFF	TGTGCCAGCAGTTTACAGGGATACTACAATGAGCAGTTCTTC
few	TRBV28	-	TRBJ2-7	CATTPGAKITYEQYF	TGTGCCACCACCCCGGGAGCGAAAATCACCTACGAGCAGTACTTC
few	TRBV12-3/TRBV12-4	-	TRBJ2-2	CASTGANTGELFF	TGTGCCAGCACCGGAGCCAACACCGGGGAGCTGTTTTTT
-	TRBV24-1	-	TRBJ1-2	CATSELGILNYGYTF	TGTGCCACCAGTGAGTTGGGGATCCTTAACTATGGCTACACCTTC
few	TRBV6-1	TRBD2	TRBJ2-2	CASSERAGGAGELFF	TGTGCCAGCAGTGAAAGGGCGGGAGGGGCCGGGGAGCTGTTTTTT
-	TRBV20-1	-	TRBJ2-5	CSAVQGTQYF	TGCAGTGCTGTCCAGGGGACCCAGTACTTC
few	TRBV6-2/TRBV6-3	TRBD2	TRBJ2-3	CASSSLAGGPKDTQYF	TGTGCCAGCAGTAGCCTAGCGGGAGGCCCTAAGGATACGCAGTATTTT
many	TRBV19	-	TRBJ1-1	CASSPARQNTEAFF	TGTGCCAGTAGTCCTGCGAGACAGAACACTGAAGCTTTCTTT
-	TRBV19	-	TRBJ1-2	CASSPDLDGYTF	TGTGCCAGTAGTCCGGACCTGGATGGCTACACCTTC
-	TRBV6-6	-	TRBJ1-1	CASSRGRLNTEAFF	TGTGCCAGCAGCCGGGGACGGCTGAACACTGAAGCTTTCTTT
-	TRBV19	TRBD1	TRBJ2-7	CASSTGQGVAYEQYF	TGTGCCAGTAGTACCGGACAGGGGGTCGCTTACGAGCAGTACTTC
many	TRBV7-8	-	TRBJ2-1	CASSARGGAYNEQFF	TGTGCCAGCAGTGCCCGAGGGGGGGCGTACAATGAGCAGTTCTTC
-	TRBV2	TRBD1	TRBJ1-6	CASRGGQSNSPLHF	TGTGCCAGCAGGGGGGGACAGAGCAATTCACCCCTCCACTTT
-	TRBV7-9	TRBD1	TRBJ1-5	CASSPRDRAVVQPQHF	TGTGCCAGCAGCCCCCGAGACAGGGCGGTTGTTCAGCCCCAGCATTTT
many	TRBV15	TRBD2	TRBJ2-7	CATSRWRGASAYEQYF	TGTGCCACCAGCAGATGGCGGGGGGCGAGTGCCTACGAGCAGTACTTC
few	TRBV29-1	-	TRBJ2-5	CSVLRSGGETQYF	TGCAGCGTTTTGAGAAGCGGCGGAGAGACCCAGTACTTC
-	TRBV6-6	-	TRBJ2-3	CASNTGDLADTQYF	TGTGCCAGTAACACCGGAGACTTGGCAGATACGCAGTATTTT
-	TRBV6-6	-	TRBJ2-7	CASSPTTGEQYF	TGTGCCAGCAGTCCCACGACTGGCGAGCAGTACTTC
few	TRBV11-2	TRBD2	TRBJ2-7	CASSLLAEREGYEQYF	TGTGCCAGCAGCTTATTGGCTGAGCGGGAGGGCTACGAGCAGTACTTC
-	TRBV5-6	-	TRBJ2-5	CASTIGPTGQQETQYF	TGTGCCAGCACCATCGGACCGACGGGACAACAAGAGACCCAGTACTTC
few	TRBV15	TRBD1	TRBJ2-3	CATSAEGQGGTDTQYF	TGTGCCACCAGCGCAGAAGGACAGGGGGGAACAGATACGCAGTATTTT
few	TRBV6-5	-	TRBJ1-6	CASSWKGNSPLHF	TGTGCCAGCAGTTGGAAAGGCAATTCACCCCTCCACTTT
-	TRBV7-4	-	TRBJ2-3	CASSRLSEDTQYF	TGTGCCAGCAGTCGTCTTAGCGAGGATACGCAGTATTTT
few	TRBV7-9	-	TRBJ1-1	CASSLAGGRTEAFF	TGTGCCAGCAGCTTAGCGGGGGGCCGAACTGAAGCTTTCTTT
-	TRBV6-6	-	TRBJ2-3	CASSYSGFDTQYF	TGTGCCAGCAGTTACTCCGGATTCGATACGCAGTATTTT
few	TRBV7-2	TRBD1	TRBJ1-2	CASSLVPDRAAIDGYTF	TGTGCCAGCAGCTTAGTCCCTGACAGGGCGGCGATCGATGGCTACACCTTC
many	TRBV24-1	-	TRBJ2-1	CATSDPSASSYNEQFF	TGTGCCACCAGTGACCCTAGCGCTAGCTCCTACAATGAGCAGTTCTTC
-	TRBV29-1	TRBD1	TRBJ1-5	CSVNTGEGDQPQHF	TGCAGCGTGAACACAGGGGAAGGTGATCAGCCCCAGCATTTT
few	TRBV6-6	-	TRBJ2-3	CATRPGQSRPHDTQYF	TGTGCCACCCGGCCAGGACAGTCACGACCCCACGATACGCAGTATTTT
many	TRBV5-4	-	TRBJ2-1	CASSPRQATMEQFF	TGTGCCAGCAGCCCACGACAGGCCACTATGGAGCAGTTCTTC
-	TRBV19	TRBD2	TRBJ2-5	CASSMGREVGETQYF	TGTGCCAGTAGTATGGGGCGGGAGGTCGGGGAGACCCAGTACTTC
few	TRBV5-8	TRBD2	TRBJ2-7	CASSRRGDHSYEQYF	TGTGCCAGCAGCCGGCGGGGGGACCACTCCTACGAGCAGTACTTC
-	TRBV5-4	TRBD2	TRBJ2-7	CASREGLAGNEQYF	TGTGCCAGCAGGGAGGGACTAGCGGGAAACGAGCAGTACTTC
many	TRBV18	TRBD2	TRBJ2-1	CASSASGLAGVNEQFF	TGTGCCAGCTCGGCGAGCGGGCTAGCGGGAGTTAATGAGCAGTTCTTC
few	TRBV11-3	TRBD2	TRBJ2-1	CASSLGGGTSGNNEQFF	TGTGCCAGCAGCTTGGGGGGGGGGACTAGCGGGAACAATGAGCAGTTCTTC
-	TRBV30	-	TRBJ1-2	CATLNAGHHSLLLYHYGYTF	TGTGCCACACTAAATGCGGGACACCACTCCCTACTACTCTATCACTATGGCTACACCTTC
few	TRBV2	-	TRBJ1-1	CASSDRTRTEAFF	TGTGCCAGCAGTGATCGGACCCGGACTGAAGCTTTCTTT